The next 14 T cell receptor beta chains were all read from a single sample in a study of T-cell reconstitution after alpha-beta-depleted transplantation in children. Using unique molecular identifiers, the investigators prepared the TCRbeta library. From the PCR reads, TCRdb called clonotypes with MiXCR, one entry per CDR3 protein. The sample holds just under 250,000 distinct CDR3 sequences, about 26% seen once. Source: PBMCs, taken before TCRalphabeta/CD19-depleted stem cell transplant. Receptors originate from a girl aged 2-15 years with Fanconi anemia, due to receive a stem cell transplant.

The genes are TRBV5-1 and TRBJ2-5; D gene unclear. The CDR3 has 14 residues. Germline V gene sequence: CDR1 SGHRS, CDR2 YFSETQ. V lost 0 bases and J 2 bases, leaving 8 bases between the germline ends. The CDR3 DNA sequence: TGCGCCAGCAGCTTGGCCACACCTCAAGAGACCCAGTACTTC. Translating it yields CASSLATPQETQYF.

This clonotype was seen only a few times. This chain uses TRBV9 with TRBJ2-2; no definite D call. This CDR3 has 14 amino acids. The germline V gene encodes CDR1 SGDLS and CDR2 YYNGEE. The V gene lost 5 bases and the J gene lost 0 bases, with 8 bases spanning the gap. The CDR3 region has the DNA TGTGCCAGCAGTGGACGCCCGAACACCGGGGAGCTGTTTTTT. This encodes CASSGRPNTGELFF.

This clonotype was detected only a few times. The chain carries TRBV20-1 and TRBJ2-5; TRBD1 aligns across 9 bases. The trim removed 5 bases at V and 5 bases at J, leaving 6 bases unmatched. The CDR3 length is 13 residues. Germline CDR1 and CDR2: DFQATT and SNEGSKA (reference sequence). This CDR3 reads CSAGTGGWETQYF. The CDR3 DNA reads as TGCAGTGCTGGCACAGGGGGCTGGGAGACCCAGTACTTC.

Many counts were recorded for this clonotype. The chain employs TRBV10-3 and TRBJ2-5; D call uncertain. Germline V gene lookup returns CDR1 ENHRY and CDR2 SYGVKD. The CDR3 spans 13 residues. With 3 bases removed from V and 2 bases from J, the gap between germline ends came to 7 bases. The CDR3 nucleotides are TGTGCCATCAGTGATGTGGGGCAAGAGACCCAGTACTTC. This encodes CAISDVGQETQYF.

This clonotype turned up a few times. The chain is built from TRBV20-1 and TRBJ2-3, with TRBD2 matching over 9 bases. Unmatched junction bases numbered 9, after V lost 3 bases and J lost 2 bases. CDR3 size: 16 residues. The germline V gene has CDR1 DFQATT and CDR2 SNEGSKA (reference sequence). The CDR3 nucleotides are TGCAGTGCTAGCCGCGGGGGGGCTCCTTACACAGATACGCAGTATTTT. Amino acids: CSASRGGAPYTDTQYF.

This clonotype was seen once. The chain carries TRBV2 and TRBJ2-7; 7 positions agree with TRBD1. V shed 5 bases and J 0 bases; nucleotides not matched to a gene: 13. The CDR3 runs 17 residues. The V gene's germline CDR1 is SNHLY and CDR2 FYNNEI. CDR3 region: CASSFSNRGQSSYEQYF. The CDR3 DNA reads as TGTGCCAGCAGTTTTTCCAACAGGGGACAAAGCTCCTACGAGCAGTACTTC.

The CDR3 coding sequence is TGTGCCAGCAGTCTCGGCCGGGGGCAGGGGGCCCTCCACTCCTACGAGCAGTACTTC. Residues: CASSLGRGQGALHSYEQYF. The rearrangement joins TRBV25-1 to TRBJ2-7; 8 bases line up with TRBD1. Germline V gives CDR1 MGHDK, CDR2 SYGVNS. V shed 5 bases and J 0 bases; nucleotides not matched to a gene: 18. The CDR3 runs to 19 residues.

In its sample, this clonotype was seen many times. J is TRBJ1-2 and V is TRBV18; D may be TRBD1 (5 bases). There are 14 residues in the CDR3. The germline V gene encodes CDR1 KGHSH and CDR2 LQKENI. With 2 bases removed from V and 3 bases from J, the gap between germline ends came to 10 bases. CDR3 DNA sequence: TGTGCCAGCTCACCAAGCGGGGCCTACTATGGCTACACCTTC. Amino acid sequence: CASSPSGAYYGYTF.

This clonotype turned up a few times. The gene calls are TRBV4-2 and TRBJ2-5; the match to TRBD1 covers 8 bases. CDR3 length equals 16 residues. V shed 0 bases, J shed 3 bases, and the junction held 6 bases outside the gene matches. Germline CDR1 reads LGHNA; CDR2 reads YNFKEQ. CDR3 protein: CASSQDQGALKETQYF. The CDR3 DNA is TGTGCCAGCAGCCAAGATCAGGGGGCCTTAAAAGAGACCCAGTACTTC.

This clonotype has just a few counts. This chain links TRBV20-1 with TRBJ2-3; D uncertain. V lost 3 bases and J 6 bases, leaving 13 bases between the germline ends. The CDR3 spans 13 residues. CDR1 and CDR2 from the germline V gene are DFQATT and SNEGSKA (reference sequence). The CDR3 bases are TGCAGTGCTAGTCCCGCAGTGGACGATACGCAGTATTTT. Translated, it gives CSASPAVDDTQYF.

The rearrangement uses TRBV13 and TRBJ2-4, with D perhaps TRBD1 (5 bases). Germline loops: CDR1 PRHDT, CDR2 FYEKMQ (reference sequence). The CDR3 loop spans 13 amino acids. Trimming removed 3 bases from V and 4 bases from J, with 7 bases in between. DNA of the CDR3: TGTGCCAGCAGCTTTACAGGAAAAAACATTCAGTACTTC. Protein sequence: CASSFTGKNIQYF. The variable domain in full, completed from reference TRBV13 and TRBJ2-4, reads AAGVIQSPRHLIKEKRETATLKCYPIPRHDTVYWYQQGPGQDPQFLISFYEKMQSDKGSIPDRFSAQQFSDYHSELNMSSLELGDSALYFCASSFTGKNIQYFGAGTRLSVL.

The chain uses TRBV7-8 and TRBJ2-1; D is ambiguous. The V end was cut by 1 base, the J end by 5 bases, with 9 bases between. CDR1 is SGHVS and CDR2 is FQNEAQ in the germline V gene. The length of the CDR3 is 14 residues. CDR3 nucleotides: TGTGCCAGCAGCTTAGGGACCGCTAACAATGAGCAGTTCTTC. This codes for CASSLGTANNEQFF.

Many counts were recorded for this clonotype. The rearrangement joins TRBV10-3 to TRBJ2-5; 9 bases align to TRBD2. This CDR3 region has 17 residues. Looked up from germline, CDR1 is ENHRY and CDR2 is SYGVKD. V gave up 2 bases and J gave up 7 bases; unmatched junction bases: 14. CDR3 residues: CAISEPASGVGVRTQYF. The CDR3 coding sequence is TGTGCCATCAGTGAGCCCGCTAGCGGGGTGGGGGTACGGACCCAGTACTTC.

The J gene is TRBJ2-1, the V gene TRBV2; TRBD2 aligns across 10 bases. The CDR3 consists of 15 residues. J was trimmed by 4 bases and V by 6 bases; bases with no gene match: 6. The germline V gene has CDR1 SNHLY and CDR2 FYNNEI. For the CDR3, the DNA is TGTGCCAGCAGGGCTAGCGGGAGCGGATACAATGAGCAGTTCTTC. Its protein product is CASRASGSGYNEQFF.